This T cell receptor beta chain was profiled in a study of blood T cell repertoires in COVID-19. Germline V gene lookup returns CDR1 LNHDA and CDR2 SQIVND (reference sequence). V shed 6 bases and J 8 bases; nucleotides not matched to a gene: 8. The CDR3 is made up of 14 amino acids. This clone has ten or more counts. TCRdb's copy holds only in-frame clones and misses some; the assay was immunoSEQ multiplex PCR. There are 100,000 or so clones in the sample; around 74% occur only once, and less than 20% lies in the top ten. The rearrangement uses TRBV19 and TRBJ1-5, with TRBD1 identical over 9 bases. This sequence was found in an older woman with acute or convalescent COVID-19. The sequencing input was peripheral blood. CDR3 region: CASSIRQGEKPQHF. The DNA of the CDR3 is TGTGCCAGTAGCATAAGACAGGGGGAGAAGCCCCAGCATTTT.